The 3 T cell receptor beta chains in this list originate from one sample, sequenced in a study of blood T cell repertoires in COVID-19. TCRdb keeps only in-frame clones here, not all; method: immunoSEQ multiplex PCR. The sample holds roughly 220,000 clones, roughly 84% seen once. What was sequenced was PBMCs or T cells enriched from blood (not recorded which). The receptors stem from a woman between 40 and 55 years old who had recovered from COVID-19.

This chain joins TRBV5-1 and TRBJ1-2, with a possible D match to TRBD1 (5 bases). Germline V gene lookup returns CDR1 SGHRS and CDR2 YFSETQ. The CDR3 is made up of 14 amino acids. Deletions cut 1 base from V and 7 bases from J, with 14 bases between. The CDR3: CASSLFGGEGGYTF. In DNA, the CDR3 is TGCGCCAGCAGCTTGTTCGGGGGGGAAGGTGGCTACACCTTC.

This sequence joins TRBV7-4 and TRBJ2-7, with 8 bases that match TRBD2. The germline CDR1 and CDR2 sequences are SGHVT and SQSDAQ. CDR3 length: 15 residues. After removal of 5 bases from V and 0 bases from J, the junction contained 6 bases not matched to a gene. The CDR3 loop is CASSPCAGGSYEQYV. In DNA, the CDR3 is TGTGCCAGCAGCCCCTGTGCGGGGGGCTCCTACGAGCAGTACGTC.

The chain recombines TRBV6-5 with TRBJ1-4, with D possibly being TRBD1 (6 bases). Germline CDR1 MNHEY, CDR2 SVGAGI. The CDR3 runs to 14 residues. V lost 6 bases and J 8 bases, leaving 16 bases between the germline ends. The CDR3 here is CASSRTALGEKLFF. The CDR3 DNA is TGTGCCAGCAGCAGGACAGCTTTGGGAGAAAAACTGTTTTTT.